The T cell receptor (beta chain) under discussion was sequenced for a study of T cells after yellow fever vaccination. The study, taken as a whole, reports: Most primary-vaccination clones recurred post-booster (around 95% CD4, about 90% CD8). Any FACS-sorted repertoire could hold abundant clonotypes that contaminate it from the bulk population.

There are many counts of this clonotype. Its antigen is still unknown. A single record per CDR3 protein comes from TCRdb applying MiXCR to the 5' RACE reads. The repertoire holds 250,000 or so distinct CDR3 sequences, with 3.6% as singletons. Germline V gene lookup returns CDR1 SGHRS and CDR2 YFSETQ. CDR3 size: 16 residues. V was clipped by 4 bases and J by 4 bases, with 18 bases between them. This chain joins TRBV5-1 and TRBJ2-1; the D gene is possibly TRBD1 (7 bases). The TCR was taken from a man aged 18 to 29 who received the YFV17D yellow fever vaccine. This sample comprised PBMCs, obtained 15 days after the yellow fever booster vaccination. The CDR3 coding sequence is TGCGCCAGCAGCCCAGCTGGGCAGGGGGGTTACAATGAGCAGTTCTTC. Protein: CASSPAGQGGYNEQFF.